This entry describes one T cell receptor (beta chain). V was clipped by 0 bases and J by 2 bases, with 6 bases between them. The CDR3 is 13 residues long. Germline CDR1 SGHDT, CDR2 YYEEEE. TCRdb analysed the 5' RACE reads with MiXCR anew, one entry per CDR3 protein. This table holds about 60,000 distinct CDR3 sequences, approximately 31% found once. The sample taken for sequencing was tumor-infiltrating naive CD4+ T cells sorted from the breast tumor. The sample's subset: naive CD4+ T cells, CD4+CD45RA+CD25-. The rearrangement uses TRBV5-6 and TRBJ2-7; the D is unclear. The TCR was taken from a female donor with breast cancer. The CDR3 bases are TGTGCCAGCAGCTTGGCGGCAGCCTACGAGCAGTACTTC. It yields the protein CASSLAAAYEQYF.